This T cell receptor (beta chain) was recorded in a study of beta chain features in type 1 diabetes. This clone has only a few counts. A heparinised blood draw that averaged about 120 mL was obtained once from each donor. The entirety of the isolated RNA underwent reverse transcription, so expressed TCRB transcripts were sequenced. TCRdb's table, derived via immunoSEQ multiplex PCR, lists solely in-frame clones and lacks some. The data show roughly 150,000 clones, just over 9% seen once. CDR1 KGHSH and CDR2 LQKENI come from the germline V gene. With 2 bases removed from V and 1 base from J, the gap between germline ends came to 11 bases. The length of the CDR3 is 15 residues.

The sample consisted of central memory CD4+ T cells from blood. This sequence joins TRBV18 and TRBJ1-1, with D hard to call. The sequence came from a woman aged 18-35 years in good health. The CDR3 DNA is TGTGCCAGCTCACCATTTGAGGTGACGAACACTGAAGCTTTCTTT. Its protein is CASSPFEVTNTEAFF.